This TCR beta chain was sequenced in a study of identical twins. Study-level results: Within twin pairs, the out-of-frame alpha sequences they shared showed excess low generation probability.

It was template switching that added a universal primer site, and there were unique molecular identifiers on the cDNA. TCRdb re-analysed the 5' RACE reads in MiXCR, keeping a single row per CDR3 protein. This sample carries about 340,000 distinct CDR3 sequences, approximately 8.7% of them seen once, and the ten largest clones take under 10%. In the case of this clonotype: As yet, its antigen is unknown.

Per germline, CDR1 SGHRS and CDR2 YFSETQ. V shed 4 bases, J shed 5 bases, and the junction held 9 bases outside the gene matches. This CDR3 spans 17 amino acids. The genes are TRBV5-1 and TRBJ2-2; 12 nucleotides line up with TRBD1. This TCR was recovered from a woman aged 45 to 65 in good health. The sequenced sample was naive T cells sorted from blood. CDR3 protein: CASSPGTGGAETGELFF. The CDR3 DNA reads as TGCGCCAGCAGCCCCGGGACAGGGGGCGCGGAGACCGGGGAGCTGTTTTTT. The full variable domain, rest sourced from reference TRBV5-1 and TRBJ2-2, is KAGVTQTPRYLIKTRGQQVTLSCSPISGHRSVSWYQQTPGQGLQFLFEYFSETQRNKGNFPGRFSGRQFSNSRSEMNVSTLELGDSALYLCASSPGTGGAETGELFFGEGSRLTVL.